Following are 17 T cell receptor beta chains from one sample sequenced in a study of blood T cell repertoires in COVID-19. This table comes from immunoSEQ multiplex PCR, and its TCRdb copy is limited to in-frame clones, with some not included. The table lists approximately 330,000 clones, roughly 89% of them singletons. Sequencing was carried out using peripheral blood. All receptors derive from a young man with COVID-19, enrolled during active disease.

This clone was counted once. The genes are TRBV2 and TRBJ2-1; 9 nucleotides line up with TRBD2. Trimming took 2 bases from V and 8 from J; bases not matched to a gene: 4. The germline V gene encodes CDR1 SNHLY and CDR2 FYNNEI. This CDR3 comprises 14 residues. In DNA, the CDR3 is TGTGCCAGCAGTGAAAGACTAGCGGTTGATGAGCAGTTCTTC. It translates to CASSERLAVDEQFF. Together with reference TRBV2 and TRBJ2-1, the CDR3 gives the full variable domain: EPEVTQTPSHQVTQMGQEVILRCVPISNHLYFYWYRQILGQKVEFLVSFYNNEISEKSEIFDDQFSVERPDGSNFTLKIRSTKLEDSAMYFCASSERLAVDEQFFGPGTRLTVL.

In this sample, this clone turned up once. The chain employs TRBV19 and TRBJ1-2; TRBD1 agrees at 7 bases. The CDR3 spans 13 residues. Per the germline V gene, CDR1 is LNHDA and CDR2 is SQIVND (reference sequence). The J segment lost 10 bases and the V segment lost 5 bases, leaving 10 bases of the junction unmatched. The CDR3, as DNA: TGTGCCAGTAGTGTTCGGGACAGCTATCACTACACCTTC. Amino acid sequence: CASSVRDSYHYTF.

V is TRBV5-1 and J is TRBJ2-1; D gene unclear. V dropped 1 base and J dropped 4 bases, with 9 bases sitting between them. Germline V lookup: CDR1 SGHRS, CDR2 YFSETQ. The CDR3 extends over 14 amino acids. The CDR3 region has the DNA TGCGCCAGCAGCTTGTTACAGTCTTACAATGAGCAGTTCTTC. Protein: CASSLLQSYNEQFF.

The rearrangement links TRBV6-2 or TRBV6-3 to TRBJ2-3, with a possible D match to TRBD2 (6 bases). The CDR3 length is 15 residues. Between the trimmed V and J ends, which lost 2 bases and 2 bases, there was a span of 11 bases. Germline V gene lookup returns CDR1 MNHEY and CDR2 SVGEGT. CDR3 region: CASSYRAGFTDTQYF. In nucleotides, the CDR3 is TGTGCCAGCAGTTACAGGGCGGGGTTCACAGATACGCAGTATTTT.

This chain uses TRBV20-1 with TRBJ1-2; no firm D call. The CDR3 is 10 residues long. Germline CDR1 DFQATT, CDR2 SNEGSKA (reference sequence). Trimming removed 5 bases from V and 6 bases from J, with 7 bases in between. CDR3 sequence: CSAFTDGYTF. CDR3 DNA: TGCAGTGCTTTTACGGATGGCTACACCTTC.

This chain links TRBV7-9 with TRBJ2-1; TRBD2 matches 13 bases. From germline, CDR1 is SEHNR and CDR2 FQNEAQ (reference sequence). The CDR3 has 18 amino acids. V lost 11 bases, J lost 4 bases, and 17 bases stayed unmatched. The CDR3 DNA sequence: TGTGCCGGAGGAGGCCGAACTGAGGGACTAGCGGGATACAATGAGCAGTTCTTC. It translates to CAGGGRTEGLAGYNEQFF.

The chain links TRBV27 to TRBJ1-2; TRBD1 matches 7 bases. V gave up 0 bases and J gave up 0 bases; unmatched junction bases: 7. Germline lookup yields CDR1 MNHEY and CDR2 SMNVEV (reference sequence). The CDR3 loop spans 17 amino acids. CDR3: CASSLSGGQFANYGYTF. CDR3 DNA sequence: TGTGCCAGCAGTTTATCAGGGGGACAGTTTGCTAACTATGGCTACACCTTC.

J is TRBJ1-5 and V is TRBV2, with unresolved D. This CDR3 contains 13 residues. Germline V lookup: CDR1 SNHLY, CDR2 FYNNEI. V was cut by 3 bases and J by 11 bases, with 14 bases left in between. Here the CDR3 DNA reads TGTGCCAGCAGTGAGGGCCCCAGAGTGGCCCAGCATTTT. As protein: CASSEGPRVAQHF.

V gene TRBV7-9 combines with J gene TRBJ1-2; 8 bases are a match to TRBD1. The V segment lost 5 bases and the J segment 2 bases; nucleotides outside the gene matches: 7. Per germline, CDR1 SEHNR and CDR2 FQNEAQ (reference sequence). The CDR3 loop spans 15 amino acids. For the CDR3, the DNA is TGTGCCAGCAGCGTTCGACAGGGGTCAAACTATGGCTACACCTTC. This sequence encodes CASSVRQGSNYGYTF.

The chain carries TRBV7-6 and TRBJ1-2, with 10 nucleotides matching TRBD1. Per the germline V gene, CDR1 is SGHVS and CDR2 is FNYEAQ. This CDR3 region has 18 residues. V was clipped by 5 bases and J by 8 bases; unmatched bases: 20. The CDR3 loop is CASSLGHFRDRGSSGYTF. DNA for the CDR3: TGTGCCAGCAGCCTCGGCCACTTCCGGGACAGGGGATCTAGCGGCTACACCTTC. The full variable domain, completed using reference TRBV7-6 and TRBJ1-2, is GAGVSQSPRYKVTKRGQDVALRCDPISGHVSLYWYRQALGQGPEFLTYFNYEAQQDKSGLPNDRFSAERPEGSISTLTIQRTEQRDSAMYRCASSLGHFRDRGSSGYTFGSGTRLTVV.

The gene calls are TRBV5-6 and TRBJ1-5, with D possibly TRBD1 on 5 matching bases. The length of the CDR3 is 15 residues. V was shortened by 1 base and J by 2 bases, with 10 bases between the two germline ends. Per germline, CDR1 SGHDT and CDR2 YYEEEE. The CDR3 spells CASSLQGTGNQPQHF. DNA for the CDR3: TGTGCCAGCAGCTTGCAGGGTACCGGCAATCAGCCCCAGCATTTT.

This sequence joins TRBV29-1 and TRBJ2-3; 7 nucleotides line up with TRBD2. From germline, CDR1 is SQVTM and CDR2 ANQGSEA. The CDR3 has 13 amino acids. Trimming took 6 bases from V and 4 from J; bases not matched to a gene: 7. The CDR3 sequence is CSVAGTMADTQYF. The CDR3 DNA follows: TGCAGCGTCGCCGGGACTATGGCAGATACGCAGTATTTT.

The chain has TRBV5-1 and TRBJ1-6; TRBD1 aligns across 9 bases. V dropped 4 bases and J dropped 0; count of bases not matched to a gene: 8. CDR1 and CDR2 (germline): SGHRS, YFSETQ. The CDR3 is 18 amino acids. The CDR3: CASSQQGASPSYNSPLHF. The CDR3 DNA reads as TGCGCCAGCAGCCAACAGGGGGCTAGTCCCTCCTATAATTCACCCCTCCACTTT.

The V gene is TRBV6-5, the J gene TRBJ2-1, with 9 bases identical to TRBD2. V lost 6 bases to trimming and J lost 1 base; unmatched junction nucleotides: 4. Germline V gives CDR1 MNHEY, CDR2 SVGAGI. CDR3 length equals 15 residues. CDR3 DNA sequence: TGTGCCAGCAGATTCCTAGCGGGATCCTACAATGAGCAGTTCTTC. It is translated as CASRFLAGSYNEQFF.

The V gene is TRBV7-2, the J gene TRBJ2-2; the D gene is possibly TRBD2 (5 bases). The CDR3 loop spans 13 amino acids. CDR1 SGHTA and CDR2 FQGNSA come from the germline V gene. Trimming cost V 6 bases and J 6 bases, with 11 bases left between them. CDR3 in DNA: TGTGCCAGCAGGAGGGAGCCTTCCGGGGAGCTGTTTTTT. This sequence encodes CASRREPSGELFF.

The chain uses TRBV7-6 and TRBJ2-7; TRBD1 matches 7 bases. The CDR3 sequence is 16 residues long. Trimming cost V 1 base and J 2 bases; bases outside gene matches: 8. Germline V gene data show CDR1 as SGHVS and CDR2 as FNYEAQ. The CDR3 DNA is TGTGCCAGCAGCTTAGAGGCCGGGGACAGTACCTACGAGCAGTACTTC. The encoded protein is CASSLEAGDSTYEQYF. Filled out from reference TRBV7-6 and TRBJ2-7, the complete variable domain reads GAGVSQSPRYKVTKRGQDVALRCDPISGHVSLYWYRQALGQGPEFLTYFNYEAQQDKSGLPNDRFSAERPEGSISTLTIQRTEQRDSAMYRCASSLEAGDSTYEQYFGPGTRLTVT.

The chain recombines TRBV2 with TRBJ1-1; maybe TRBD1 (6 bases). The CDR3 loop spans 16 amino acids. Looked up from germline, CDR1 is SNHLY and CDR2 is FYNNEI. V shed 6 bases and J shed 5 bases, with 22 bases lying between them. In DNA form, the CDR3 reads TGTGCCAGCAGCGCTTCCCCGCAGGGGCTGGAGACTGAAGCTTTCTTT. This gives the protein CASSASPQGLETEAFF.